The sample holds a few counts of the clone carrying this TCR beta chain. Its antigen remains unidentified. This record belongs to a study of T cells after yellow fever vaccination. This CDR3 comprises 13 residues. Trimming removed 6 bases from V and 6 bases from J, with 11 bases in between. TCRdb itself ran the 5' RACE reads through MiXCR, one entry per CDR3 protein. Among approximately 180,000 distinct CDR3 sequences listed, approximately 6% were seen once. Study-wide results and limits: In FACS-sorted repertoires, abundant clonotypes from the bulk population could appear as contaminants. CD4 and CD8 compartments shared a small share of clonotypes, likely from convergent recombination.

The J gene is TRBJ2-2, the V gene TRBV12-3 or TRBV12-4, with D maybe TRBD1 (5 bases). The clonotype was recovered from a man aged 18 to 29 who received the YFV17D yellow fever vaccine. The sample was CD4+ T cells sorted from PBMCs, taken on the day of the first yellow fever vaccination. Here the CDR3 DNA reads TGTGCCAGCAGCGAAGGGGCGGCCGGGGAGCTGTTTTTT. It encodes CASSEGAAGELFF.